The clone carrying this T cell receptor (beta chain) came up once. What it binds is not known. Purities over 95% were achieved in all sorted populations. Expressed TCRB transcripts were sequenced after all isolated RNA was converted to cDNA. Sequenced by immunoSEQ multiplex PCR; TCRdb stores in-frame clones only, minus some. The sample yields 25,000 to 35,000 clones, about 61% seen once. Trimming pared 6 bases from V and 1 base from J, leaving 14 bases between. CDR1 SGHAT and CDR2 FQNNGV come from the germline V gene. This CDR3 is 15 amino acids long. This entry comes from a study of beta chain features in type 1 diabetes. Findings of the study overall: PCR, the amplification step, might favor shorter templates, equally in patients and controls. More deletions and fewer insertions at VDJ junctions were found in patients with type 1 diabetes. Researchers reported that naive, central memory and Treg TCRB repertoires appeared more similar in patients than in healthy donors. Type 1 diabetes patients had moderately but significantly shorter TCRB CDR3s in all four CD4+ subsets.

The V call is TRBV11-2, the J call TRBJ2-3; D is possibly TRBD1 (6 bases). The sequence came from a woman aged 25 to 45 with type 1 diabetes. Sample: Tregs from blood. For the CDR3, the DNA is TGTGCCAGCAGGGGGGACATCAGAGGCACAGATACGCAGTATTTT. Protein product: CASRGDIRGTDTQYF.